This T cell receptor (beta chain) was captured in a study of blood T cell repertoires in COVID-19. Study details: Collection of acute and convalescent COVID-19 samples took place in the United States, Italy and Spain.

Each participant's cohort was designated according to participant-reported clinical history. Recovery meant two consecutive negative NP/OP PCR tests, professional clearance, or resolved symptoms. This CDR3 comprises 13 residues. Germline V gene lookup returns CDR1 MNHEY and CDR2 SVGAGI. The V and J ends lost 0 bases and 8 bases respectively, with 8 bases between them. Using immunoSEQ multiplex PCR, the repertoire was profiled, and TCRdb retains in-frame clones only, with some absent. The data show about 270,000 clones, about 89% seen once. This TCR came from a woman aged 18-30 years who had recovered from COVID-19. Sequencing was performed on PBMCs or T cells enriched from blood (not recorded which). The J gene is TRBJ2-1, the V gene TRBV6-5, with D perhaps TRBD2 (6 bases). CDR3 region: CASSYSGEDEQFF. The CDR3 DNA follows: TGTGCCAGCAGTTACTCGGGGGAGGATGAGCAGTTCTTC.